The T cell receptor (beta chain) described here comes from a study of blood T cells in healthy people across ages (dated by TCRdb to 2015 to 2017). Some background on the complete study: In model experiments, roughly one uniquely barcoded TCR beta cDNA molecule per two T cells was captured by template switching. To track age-related changes in TCR beta repertoire diversity, the study relied on deep sequencing normalized with unique cDNA molecular identifiers. Four age groups were formed from the donors: young (average approximately 15 years), middle-aged (approximately 40), aged (approximately 60) and long-lived (around 80). To avoid experimental bias, donors of different ages were randomly spread across the sequencing lanes. Two additional independent replicas of 1 million unique cDNA reads from the same blood draw were analyzed for two donors (one aged 18 to 30 and one aged 80 or older).

Trimming costs V 3 bases and J 4 bases, and their ends lie 13 bases apart. From the cysteine through the phenylalanine, the CDR3 covers 14 amino acids. Only CDR3 DNA remains: 42 bases, in frame from the first base. The CDR1 and CDR2 encoded by the germline V gene are ENHRY and SYGVKD. The library was produced with 5' RACE. TCRdb lists the instrument as Illumina HiSeq 2500. A second roughly 6 to 12 cycle PCR used a sample-barcoded 5' primer and a J-beta primer mix. A unique molecular identifier was introduced onto each TCR beta cDNA molecule by a template-switch 5' adaptor carrying 12 random nucleotides. Each sample yielded at least 3 million CDR3-containing paired-end reads. All of the RNA was converted into first-strand cDNA using the Mint cDNA synthesis kit, with a TRBC-specific oligonucleotide serving as the primer. After uracil-DNA glycosylase treatment, a first 18-cycle PCR used universal primers M1SS and BC2_uni_R on all cDNA. In the source study's methods: Each sample was normalized by randomly selecting 1 million high-quality reads, each carrying a distinct molecular identifier. Instead of being binned into consensus sequences, reads that shared molecular identifiers were thrown out. MiTCR, with a Q25 quality threshold and the strictest error-elimination algorithm, was used for CDR3 identification, clonotype clustering and error correction. A nonparametric unseen species model with Euler transformation was used to estimate lower-bound total TCR beta diversity. TCRdb reanalyzed the raw reads on its own, using fastp at Q25 for trimming and MiXCR for clone calling, and kept in-frame beta chains. Rows are unified per CDR3 protein, each entry keeping the most common DNA and genes. For this entry, the V and J calls and clone size follow TCRdb and not the study's own pipeline. The table for this sample lists over 1,300,000 distinct CDR3 sequences; roughly 59% of them were counted only once. The leading ten clones occupy over 6.5% of the sample.

The approximately 41 donors, aged roughly 6 to 95 years, were systemically healthy Caucasian individuals from Russia. Each donor gave approximately 10 milliliters of peripheral blood, collected into EDTA-treated Vacutainer tubes. Ficoll-Paque density-gradient centrifugation was used to isolate PBMCs, with at least 6.5 million per sample. Total RNA was extracted from PBMCs with Trizol reagent, with at least 5 micrograms obtained per sample. For every donor, flow cytometry on a PBMC aliquot measured the percentage of naive CD45RAhigh/CD27high T cells. What the authors observed across the whole study: Compared with the aged group, the long-lived group had more naive CD4+ T cells, fewer expanded clones and increased TCR diversity, a pattern suggesting age selection. Observed TCR beta diversity per million T cells fell roughly linearly with age, and a significant reduction was already apparent by age roughly 41. Bulk unsorted PBMC profiling prevented conclusive comparison of naive and antigen-experienced compartments. The percentage of naive T cells measured by flow cytometry correlated strongly with observed TCR beta diversity. Donor CMV infection status was unknown, potentially confounding age-related changes in expanded clonotypes. Estimates of total diversity based on one million sequenced T cells were regarded as lower bounds and as underestimates.

Concerning this clonotype: What this receptor recognizes is not known. It has no much larger one-base neighbor in the sample; base qualities were not kept.

The sequenced material came from blood. The chain uses TRBV10-3 and TRBJ2-7, with the D gene call left open. The sequence derives from a young man in good health. The CDR3 amino acid sequence is: CAISEKYVQYEQYF. The nucleotide sequence is given as TGTGCCATCAGTGAAAAGTATGTCCAATACGAGCAGTACTTC.